A few counts support the clone carrying this T cell receptor beta chain. The data stem from a study of response to subunit inactivated influenza vaccine. CDR1 is LGHDT and CDR2 is YNNKEL in the germline V gene (reference sequence). The CDR3 contains 15 residues. Trimming shortened V by 5 bases and J by 2 bases, and 14 bases separated the two germline ends. MiXCR, run by TCRdb on the RT-PCR reads, gives a single entry per CDR3 protein. The sample includes around 480,000 distinct CDR3 sequences, approximately 15% seen only once; the top ten take roughly 3.1%. The chain joins TRBV3-1 to TRBJ2-3; possibly TRBD1 or TRBD2 for D (5 bases each). The material was CD4+ T cells sorted from PBMCs, obtained less than 30 months after vaccination. The source is a man between 50 and 75 years old who received an inactivated influenza vaccine. CDR3 coding DNA: TGTGCCAGCAGCGGTACCGGGACGGTCACAGATACGCAGTATTTT. Residues: CASSGTGTVTDTQYF.